This TCR beta chain was observed in a study of shared clonotypes between healthy human individuals. Repertoires were generated with immunoSEQ multiplex PCR, while TCRdb's copy carries only in-frame clones and drops some. The sample has about 460,000 clones; approximately 77% are singletons. This CDR3 comprises 16 residues. Unmatched junction bases numbered 5, after V lost 0 bases and J lost 2 bases. Germline V lookup: CDR1 SGHNT, CDR2 YYREEE (reference sequence). Sequenced sample: PBMCs. The chain carries TRBV5-4 and TRBJ2-1; 7 nucleotides match TRBD2. The receptor's source is a woman aged 40-49 years in good health. Some clones in this sample may be carry-over from other donors' samples. This CDR3 is CASSLGDYRTYNEQFF. The CDR3 nucleotides are TGTGCCAGCAGCTTGGGGGACTATCGGACCTACAATGAGCAGTTCTTC.